This T cell receptor beta chain was sequenced for a study of early T cells in non-severe SARS-CoV-2 infection. Study-level results: VDJdb matches were skewed toward anti-spike CD8 T cell responses.

In its sample, this clonotype was seen many times. Its antigen is unknown. One entry per CDR3 protein, called by TCRdb with MiXCR from the 5' RACE reads. In the table there are about 75,000 distinct CDR3 sequences, 11% of which are singletons. Germline V gene sequence: CDR1 KGHSH, CDR2 LQKENI. This CDR3 is built from 13 residues. Trimming took off 6 bases at V and 1 base at J, with 9 bases between the two ends. This chain connects TRBV18 to TRBJ1-1, with D unclear. The material was whole blood, obtained at baseline. This clonotype was sampled from an adult who was a healthcare worker with PCR-confirmed SARS-CoV-2 infection or an uninfected control (not recorded which). CDR3 coding DNA: TGTGCCAGCTCCCTCAAACAGAACACTGAAGCTTTCTTT. This codes for CASSLKQNTEAFF.